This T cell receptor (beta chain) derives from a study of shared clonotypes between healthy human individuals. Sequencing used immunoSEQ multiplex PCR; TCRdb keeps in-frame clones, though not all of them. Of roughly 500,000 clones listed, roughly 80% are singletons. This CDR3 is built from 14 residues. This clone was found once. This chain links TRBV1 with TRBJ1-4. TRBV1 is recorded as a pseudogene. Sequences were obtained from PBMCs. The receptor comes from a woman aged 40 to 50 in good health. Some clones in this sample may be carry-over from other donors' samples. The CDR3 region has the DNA TGCACCAGCAGCCAAGTTAGAAGGGATGAAAAACTGTTTTTT. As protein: CTSSQVRRDEKLFF.